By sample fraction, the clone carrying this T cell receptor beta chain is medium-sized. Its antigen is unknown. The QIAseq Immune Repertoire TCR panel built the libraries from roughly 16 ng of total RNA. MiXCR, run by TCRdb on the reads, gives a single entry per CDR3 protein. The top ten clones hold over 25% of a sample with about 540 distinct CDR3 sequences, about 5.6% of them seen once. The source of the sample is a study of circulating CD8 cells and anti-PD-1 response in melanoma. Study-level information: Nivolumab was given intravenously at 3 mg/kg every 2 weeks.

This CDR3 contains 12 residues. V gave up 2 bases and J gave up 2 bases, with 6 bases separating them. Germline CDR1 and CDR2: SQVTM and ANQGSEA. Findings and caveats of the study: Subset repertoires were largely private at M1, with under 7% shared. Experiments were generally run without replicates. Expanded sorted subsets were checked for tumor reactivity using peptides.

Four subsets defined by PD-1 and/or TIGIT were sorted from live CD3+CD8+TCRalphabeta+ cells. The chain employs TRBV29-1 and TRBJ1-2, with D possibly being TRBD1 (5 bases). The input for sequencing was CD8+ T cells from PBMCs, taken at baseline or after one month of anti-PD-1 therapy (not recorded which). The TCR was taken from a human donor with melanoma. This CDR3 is CSVEQGNYGYTF. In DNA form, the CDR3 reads TGCAGCGTTGAACAGGGCAACTATGGCTACACCTTC.